This T cell receptor (beta chain) originates from a study of type 1 regulatory T cells. For the study at large: T-allo10 is an in vitro-generated, Tr1-enriched CD4 T cell product specific for alloantigen.

A word on this clonotype: A much larger clone lies one base from this, so it may be a read error.

A single record per CDR3 protein comes from TCRdb applying MiXCR to the reads. The sample carries some 100,000 distinct CDR3 sequences, 25% to 40% recorded once. The CDR3 runs 14 residues. In germline, CDR1 is SGHNT, CDR2 YYREEE (reference sequence). The chain recombines TRBV5-4 with TRBJ2-1, with D hard to call. Source material: CD4+ T cells, either the whole sample or a sorted fraction (not recorded which). The TCR sequence derives from a human donor in good health. The chain's CDR3 is CASSLDLQVDEQLF. DNA for the CDR3: TGTGCCAGCAGCTTGGACTTGCAAGTAGATGAGCAGCTCTTC.